This entry lists 9 T cell receptor beta chains sequenced from one sample in a study of shared clonotypes between healthy human individuals. Measured with immunoSEQ multiplex PCR; TCRdb has only the in-frame clones, and not every one. The sample has 2,500,000 or so clones, 80% to 95% seen once. Sequencing input: naive CD4+ T cells from PBMCs. Subset of the sample: CD45RA+ positively selected. These receptor sequences come from a man aged 18 to 30 in good health. Some clones in this sample may be carry-over from other donors' samples.

The chain carries TRBV14 and TRBJ2-1, with D possibly being TRBD2 (6 bases). CDR1 and CDR2 from the germline V gene are SGHDN and FVKESK. V gave up 4 bases and J gave up 6 bases, with 10 bases separating them. The CDR3 sequence is 13 residues long. CDR3 region: CASSLAAPNEQFF. The CDR3 bases are TGTGCCAGCAGCCTAGCGGCCCCCAATGAGCAGTTCTTC.

J is TRBJ1-5 and V is TRBV2, with 9 bases identical to TRBD1. The J segment lost 6 bases and the V segment lost 5 bases, leaving 8 bases of the junction unmatched. Germline V gene data show CDR1 as SNHLY and CDR2 as FYNNEI. This CDR3 comprises 15 residues. The CDR3 coding sequence is TGTGCCAGCAGTCTACAGGGGGCGCTTCTTCAGCCCCAGCATTTT. As protein: CASSLQGALLQPQHF.

The chain uses TRBV6-5 and TRBJ2-7, with D maybe TRBD1 (6 bases). CDR1 and CDR2 from the germline V gene are MNHEY and SVGAGI. The CDR3 sequence is 13 residues long. Trimming shortened V by 5 bases and J by 3 bases, and 11 bases separated the two germline ends. The CDR3 sequence: CASSKTGFYEQYF. In DNA, the CDR3 is TGTGCCAGCAGTAAAACAGGGTTCTACGAGCAGTACTTC.

The CDR3 protein is CASSYGTGAEQYF. CDR3 DNA sequence: TGTGCCAGCAGCTACGGGACAGGCGCCGAGCAGTACTTC. The rearrangement links TRBV4-2 to TRBJ2-5; 8 bases line up with TRBD1. The closer fit of TRBJ2-7 to the DNA end suggests the J call may be wrong. Germline values: CDR1 LGHNA, CDR2 YNFKEQ. The CDR3 sequence is 13 residues long.

The CDR3 spells CASSFRGRQFNEQYF. CDR3 nucleotide sequence: TGTGCCAGCAGTTTTCGGGGGAGGCAGTTCAACGAGCAGTACTTC. This chain connects TRBV28 to TRBJ2-7; D possibly corresponds to TRBD2 (6 bases). In germline, CDR1 is MDHEN, CDR2 SYDVKM. V gave up 3 bases and J gave up 5 bases, with 17 bases separating them. This CDR3 is built from 15 residues.

This clone was seen once. This rearrangement joins TRBV5-1 to TRBJ2-3, with 10 bases fitting TRBD2. The germline V gene has CDR1 SGHRS and CDR2 YFSETQ. The CDR3 length is 14 residues. V gave up 7 bases and J gave up 8 bases; unmatched junction bases: 10. The chain's CDR3 is CASCLSGGEITQYF. CDR3 DNA sequence: TGCGCCAGCTGCCTCAGCGGGGGGGAGATTACGCAGTATTTT.

This clone was seen a single time. CDR3 DNA: TGCGCCAGCAGCTTGGGCGGCACAGGGGCTAATGAAAAACTGTTTTTT. Protein: CASSLGGTGANEKLFF. V is TRBV5-1 and J is TRBJ1-4; 7 nucleotides align to TRBD1. Germline assignment: CDR1 SGHRS and CDR2 YFSETQ. This CDR3 contains 16 residues. V lost 0 bases and J lost 3; bases outside the gene matches: 5.

J is TRBJ1-1 and V is TRBV19; tentative D call: TRBD1 (6 bases). Between the trimmed V and J ends, which lost 7 bases and 1 base, there was a span of 13 bases. The CDR3 is made up of 14 amino acids. Germline CDR1 is LNHDA and CDR2 is SQIVND (reference sequence). CDR3 nucleotides: TGTGCCAGTACCCCCCCGGGACAGAACACTGAAGCTTTCTTT. It translates to CASTPPGQNTEAFF.

The count of this clone is one. The chain recombines TRBV7-6 with TRBJ2-7; D tentatively reads TRBD1 or TRBD2 (6 bases each). Per germline, CDR1 SGHVS and CDR2 FNYEAQ. The CDR3 length is 14 residues. V dropped 2 bases and J dropped 3 bases, with 11 bases sitting between them. This CDR3 reads CASSLRGDGYEQYF. The CDR3 region has the DNA TGTGCCAGCAGCTTAAGGGGGGATGGCTACGAGCAGTACTTC.